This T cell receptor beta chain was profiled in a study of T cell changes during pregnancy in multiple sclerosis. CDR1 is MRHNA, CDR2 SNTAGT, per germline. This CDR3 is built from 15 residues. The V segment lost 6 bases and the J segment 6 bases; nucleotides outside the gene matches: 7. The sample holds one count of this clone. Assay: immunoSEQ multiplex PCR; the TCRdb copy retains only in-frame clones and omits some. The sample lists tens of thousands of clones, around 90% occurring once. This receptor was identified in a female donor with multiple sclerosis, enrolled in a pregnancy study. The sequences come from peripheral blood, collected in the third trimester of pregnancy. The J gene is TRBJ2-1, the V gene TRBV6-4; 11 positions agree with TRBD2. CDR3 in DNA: TGTGCCAGCAGCATAGGGACTAGCGGAACCAATGAGCAGTTCTTC. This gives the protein CASSIGTSGTNEQFF.